This entry concerns a single T cell receptor (beta chain). Its antigen is as yet unknown. The data stem from a study of identifying expanded T cells in peripheral blood. Data came from immunoSEQ multiplex PCR; TCRdb stores just in-frame clones and leaves some out. The sample consists of approximately 100,000 clones, around nine tenths of them appearing once. During the collection period, no donor immune events like infections were recorded. Trimming took off 5 bases at V and 1 base at J, with 15 bases between the two ends. CDR3 size: 15 residues. CDR1 and CDR2 from the germline V gene are SEHNR and FQNEAQ (reference sequence). The study, taken as a whole, reports: Two-week clone count variance significantly increased as total template count grew.

The chain uses TRBV7-9 and TRBJ2-7, with D perhaps assigned TRBD1 or TRBD2 (6 bases each). The TCR comes from a person between 18 and 75 years old in good health. Specimen: blood. The CDR3 spells CASSPPGGPSYEQYF. In DNA, the CDR3 is TGTGCCAGCAGCCCGCCTGGGGGGCCTTCCTACGAGCAGTACTTC.